This T cell receptor beta chain was captured in a study of cytomegalovirus exposure and HLA in healthy donors. Study-wide results and caveats: Reportedly, a later analysis found an Asian-associated ancestry cluster had fewer N-insertions than the approximately 670-donor mean.

60 Vbeta and 13 Jbeta primers were used in PCR. The data were produced by immunoSEQ multiplex PCR, yet TCRdb's version contains in-frame clones alone and is incomplete. This sample has nearly 65,000 clones; roughly 67% occur once, and the top ten carry roughly 5.9%. This clone appeared a few times. Its specificity is not known. Germline assignment: CDR1 WNHNN and CDR2 SYGVQD (reference sequence). There are 18 residues in the CDR3. V dropped 8 bases and J dropped 0; count of bases not matched to a gene: 16. The V and J genes are TRBV10-1 and TRBJ1-1; 9 bases line up with TRBD1. Source material: PBMCs. This clonotype originated in a man aged 50-60 years in good health and CMV-seronegative. As DNA, the CDR3 is TGCGCCAGCGGGGGGGGAATCAACAGGGGGCCAATGAACACTGAAGCTTTCTTT. This sequence encodes CASGGGINRGPMNTEAFF.